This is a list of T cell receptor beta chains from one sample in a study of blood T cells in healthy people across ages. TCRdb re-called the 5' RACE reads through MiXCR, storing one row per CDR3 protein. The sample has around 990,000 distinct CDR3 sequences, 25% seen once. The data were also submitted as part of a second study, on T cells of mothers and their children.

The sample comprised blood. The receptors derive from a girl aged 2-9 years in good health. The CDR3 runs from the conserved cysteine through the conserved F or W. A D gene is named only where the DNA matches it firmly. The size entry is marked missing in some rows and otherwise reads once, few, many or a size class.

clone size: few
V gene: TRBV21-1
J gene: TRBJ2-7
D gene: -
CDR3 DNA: TGTGCCAGCAGCAAAGCATGCGTTCCCTACGAGCAGTACTTC
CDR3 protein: CASSKACVPYEQYF

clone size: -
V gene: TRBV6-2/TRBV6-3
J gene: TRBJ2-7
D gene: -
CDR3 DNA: TGTGCCAGCAGTTACGTCGGGCAGACCTACGAGCAGTACTTC
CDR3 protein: CASSYVGQTYEQYF

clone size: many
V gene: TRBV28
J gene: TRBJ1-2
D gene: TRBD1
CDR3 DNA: TGTGCCAGCAGTTCCGGGACAGGGAGGGGCTACACCTTC
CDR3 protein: CASSSGTGRGYTF

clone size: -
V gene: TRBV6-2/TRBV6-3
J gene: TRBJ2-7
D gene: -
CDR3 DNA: TGTGCCAGCAGTTATCCCTTAGCCTCCTACGAGCAGTACTTC
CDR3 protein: CASSYPLASYEQYF

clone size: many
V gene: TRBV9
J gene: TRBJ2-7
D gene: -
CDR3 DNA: TGTGCCAGCAGCGTATTCAGGACAGAACCCTACGAGCAGTACTTC
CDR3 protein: CASSVFRTEPYEQYF

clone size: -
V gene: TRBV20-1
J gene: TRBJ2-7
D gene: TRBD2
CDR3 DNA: TGCAGTGCTCGGCGGGGGTGGGGGGGCTACGAGCAGTACTTC
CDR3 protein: CSARRGWGGYEQYF

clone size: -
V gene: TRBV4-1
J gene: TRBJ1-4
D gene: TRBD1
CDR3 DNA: TGCGCCAGCAGGCCAACAGGGGTTTTCGAAAAACTGTTTTTT
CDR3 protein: CASRPTGVFEKLFF

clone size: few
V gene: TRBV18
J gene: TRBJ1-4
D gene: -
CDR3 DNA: TGTGCCAGCCTGTCCGGGACGGCGAATGAAAAACTGTTTTTT
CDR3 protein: CASLSGTANEKLFF

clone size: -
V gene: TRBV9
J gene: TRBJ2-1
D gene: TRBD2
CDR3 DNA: TGTGCCAGCAGCGTAGCTAGCGGGGGGTACAATGAGCAGTTCTTC
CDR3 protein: CASSVASGGYNEQFF

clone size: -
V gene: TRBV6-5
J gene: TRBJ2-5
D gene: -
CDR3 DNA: TGTGCCAGCAGCCTGGGTGGGGGTCCGACCCAGTACTTC
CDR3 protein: CASSLGGGPTQYF

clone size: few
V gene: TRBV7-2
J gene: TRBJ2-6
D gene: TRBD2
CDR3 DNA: TGTGCCAGCAGCTTAACTAGCGGGAGTATGTCTGGGGCCAACGTCCTGACTTTC
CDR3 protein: CASSLTSGSMSGANVLTF

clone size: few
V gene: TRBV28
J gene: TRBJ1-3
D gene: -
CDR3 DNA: TGTGCCAGCAGCTACAGGGCATCTGGAAACACCATATATTTT
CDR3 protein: CASSYRASGNTIYF

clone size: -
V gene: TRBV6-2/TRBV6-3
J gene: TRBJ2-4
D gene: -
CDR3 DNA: TGTGCCAGCAGTTACTCGTTTGGTGGGGTCCCCAAAAACATTCAGTACTTC
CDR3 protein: CASSYSFGGVPKNIQYF

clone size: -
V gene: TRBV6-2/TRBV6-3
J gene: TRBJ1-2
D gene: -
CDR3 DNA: TGTGCCAGCAGTCGCCTAGCTTCTTCAGAGGACTACACCTTC
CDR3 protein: CASSRLASSEDYTF

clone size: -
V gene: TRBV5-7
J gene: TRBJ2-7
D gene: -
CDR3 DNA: TGTGCCAGCAGCTTTACAGAGGTTTACGAGCAGTACTTC
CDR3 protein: CASSFTEVYEQYF

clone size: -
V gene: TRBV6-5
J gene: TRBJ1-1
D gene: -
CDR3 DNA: TGTGCCAGCAGTTACAACGTGGGCACTGAAGCTTTCTTT
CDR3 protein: CASSYNVGTEAFF

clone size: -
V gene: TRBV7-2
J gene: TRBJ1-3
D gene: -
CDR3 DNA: TGTGCCAGCAGCTCCCCGGGAGCATTGGGAAACACCATATATTTT
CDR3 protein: CASSSPGALGNTIYF

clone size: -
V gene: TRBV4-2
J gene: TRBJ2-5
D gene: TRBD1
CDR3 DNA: TGTGCCAGCAGCCCAAGACAGGGTGGCTATCTCGAGACCCAGTACTTC
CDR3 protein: CASSPRQGGYLETQYF

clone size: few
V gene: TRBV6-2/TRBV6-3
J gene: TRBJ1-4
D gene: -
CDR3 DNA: TGTGCCAGCAGTTACTCAGAAGAAAAACTGTTTTTT
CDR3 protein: CASSYSEEKLFF

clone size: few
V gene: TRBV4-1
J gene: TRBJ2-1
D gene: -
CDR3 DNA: TGCGCCAGCAGCCAAGATTATTACTGGGAGCAGTTCTTC
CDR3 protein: CASSQDYYWEQFF

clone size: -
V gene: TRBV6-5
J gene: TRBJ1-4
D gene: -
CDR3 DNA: TGTGCCTGCAGTTACTCGTCTTCATCAACTAATGAAAAACTGTTTTTT
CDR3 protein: CACSYSSSSTNEKLFF

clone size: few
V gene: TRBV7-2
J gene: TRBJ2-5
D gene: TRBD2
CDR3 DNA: TGTGCCAGCAGCCCCGGGGGGGGGAGGGCCCTTCTCTCCGAGTTCTTC
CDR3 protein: CASSPGGGRALLSEFF

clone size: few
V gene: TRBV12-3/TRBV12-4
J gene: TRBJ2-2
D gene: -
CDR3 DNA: TGTGCCAGCAGCCTACAGGGCGGGGTAGCCGGGGAGCTGTTTTTT
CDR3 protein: CASSLQGGVAGELFF

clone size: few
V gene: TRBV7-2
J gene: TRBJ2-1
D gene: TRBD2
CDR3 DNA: TGTGCCAGCAGCTTAGGTAGAGCGGGAGCGCTTGGGGAGCAGTTCTTC
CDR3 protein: CASSLGRAGALGEQFF

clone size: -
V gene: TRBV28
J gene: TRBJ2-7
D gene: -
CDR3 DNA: TGTGCCAGCAGTTCCTCACGGGCTAAATCCTACGAGCAGTACTTC
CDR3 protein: CASSSSRAKSYEQYF

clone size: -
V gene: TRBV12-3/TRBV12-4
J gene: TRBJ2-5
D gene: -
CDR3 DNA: TGTGCCAGCAAATCGAGAAGGGACTTCCTGGAGACCCAGTACTTC
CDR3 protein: CASKSRRDFLETQYF

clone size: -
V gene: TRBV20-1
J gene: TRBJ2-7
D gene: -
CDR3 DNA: TGCAGTGCTGCCGGGACGGATCCCTACGAGCAGTACTTC
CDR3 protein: CSAAGTDPYEQYF

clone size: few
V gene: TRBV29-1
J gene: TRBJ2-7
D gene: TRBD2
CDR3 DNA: TGCAGCGTTGGGGTGGGAGCGGGGGCCTACGAGCAGTACTTC
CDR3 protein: CSVGVGAGAYEQYF

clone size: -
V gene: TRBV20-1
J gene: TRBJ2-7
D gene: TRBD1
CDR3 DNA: TGCAGTGCTCTCCCGGACAGGATCTCCCTCTACGAGCAGTACTTC
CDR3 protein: CSALPDRISLYEQYF

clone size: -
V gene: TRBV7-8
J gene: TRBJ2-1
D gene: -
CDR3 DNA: TGTGCCAGCAGCTACAGGGCTGGGAGCTCCTACAATGAGCAGTTCTTC
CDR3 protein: CASSYRAGSSYNEQFF

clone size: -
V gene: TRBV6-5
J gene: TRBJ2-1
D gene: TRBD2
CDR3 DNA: TGTGCCAGCAGTTCCCCGAGGGGAGGGAACGAGCAGTTCTTC
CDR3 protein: CASSSPRGGNEQFF

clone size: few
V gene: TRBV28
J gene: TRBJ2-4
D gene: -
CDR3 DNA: TGTGCCAGCAGTTCCCGAAACATTCAGTACTTC
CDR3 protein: CASSSRNIQYF

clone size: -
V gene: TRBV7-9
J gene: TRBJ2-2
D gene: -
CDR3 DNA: TGTGCCACCGTTAGAGCGACCGGGGAGCTGTTTTTT
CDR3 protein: CATVRATGELFF

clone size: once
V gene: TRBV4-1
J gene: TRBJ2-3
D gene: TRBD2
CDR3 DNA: TGCGCCAGCAGCCCCCTAGCGGGGAAGGGGACAGATACGCAGTATTTT
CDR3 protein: CASSPLAGKGTDTQYF

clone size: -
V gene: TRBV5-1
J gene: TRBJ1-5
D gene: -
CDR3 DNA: TGCGCCAGCAGCCCGGGACGGGGGAATCAGCCCCAGCATTTT
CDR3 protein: CASSPGRGNQPQHF

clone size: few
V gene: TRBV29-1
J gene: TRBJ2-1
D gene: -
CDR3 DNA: TGCAGCGTTGAGGGCGAGCTGGGCTACAATGAGCAGTTCTTC
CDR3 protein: CSVEGELGYNEQFF

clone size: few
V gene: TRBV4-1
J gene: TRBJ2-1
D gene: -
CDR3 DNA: TGCGCCAGCAGCGGAAGTAGTCTAAATGAGCAGTTCTTC
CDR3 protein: CASSGSSLNEQFF

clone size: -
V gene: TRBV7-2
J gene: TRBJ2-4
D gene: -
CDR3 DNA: TGTGCCAGCAGCTTTAATGGGGGGGGCTATAACATTCAGTACTTC
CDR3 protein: CASSFNGGGYNIQYF

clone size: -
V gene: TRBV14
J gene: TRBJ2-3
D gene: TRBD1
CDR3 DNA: TGTGCCAGCAGCACCCGGGACAGGGGGCGTACAGATACGCAGTATTTT
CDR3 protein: CASSTRDRGRTDTQYF

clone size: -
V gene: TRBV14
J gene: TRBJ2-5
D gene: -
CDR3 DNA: TGTGCCAGCAGCCAAGGTTTCGCGATCATGGAGACCCAGTACTTC
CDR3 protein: CASSQGFAIMETQYF

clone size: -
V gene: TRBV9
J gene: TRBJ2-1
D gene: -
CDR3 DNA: TGTGCCAGCAGCCCAGAAACAGGAATCTCCTACAATGAGCAGTTCTTC
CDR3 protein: CASSPETGISYNEQFF

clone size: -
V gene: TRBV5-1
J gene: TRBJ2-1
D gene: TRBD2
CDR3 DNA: TGCGCCAGCAGCCTGACTAGCTTTGAGCAGTTCTTC
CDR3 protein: CASSLTSFEQFF

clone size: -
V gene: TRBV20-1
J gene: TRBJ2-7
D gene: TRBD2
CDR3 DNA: TGCAGCTTTAAGGTCCGCGGGGGTTCCTACGAGCAGTACTTC
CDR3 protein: CSFKVRGGSYEQYF

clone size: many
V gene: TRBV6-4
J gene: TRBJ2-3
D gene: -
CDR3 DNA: TGTGCCAGCAGTGAAGGGCGGGTGAGCACAGATACGCAGTATTTT
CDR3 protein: CASSEGRVSTDTQYF

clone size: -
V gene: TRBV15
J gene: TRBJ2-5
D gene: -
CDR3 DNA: TGTGCCACCAGCAGGATCAGGCGGGACGGGGAGACCCAGTACTTC
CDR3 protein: CATSRIRRDGETQYF

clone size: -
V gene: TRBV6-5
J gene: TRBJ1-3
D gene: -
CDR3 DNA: TGTGTCAGCAGTTTAACCGCTGGGGAGCTCGGTGGAAACACCATATATTTT
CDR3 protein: CVSSLTAGELGGNTIYF

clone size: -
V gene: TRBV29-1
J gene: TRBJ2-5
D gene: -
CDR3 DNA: TGCAGCGTGGCCGGGAGTGGCCTTCAAGAGACCCAGTACTTC
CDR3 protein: CSVAGSGLQETQYF

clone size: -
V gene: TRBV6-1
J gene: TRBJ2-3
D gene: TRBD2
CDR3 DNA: TGTGCCAGCGTCGCGGGGGGGACAGATACGCAGTATTTT
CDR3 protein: CASVAGGTDTQYF

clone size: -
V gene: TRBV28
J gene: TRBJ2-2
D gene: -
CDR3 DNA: TGTGCCAGCAGTTTGTCCGGGCCTAACACCGGGGAGCTGTTTTTT
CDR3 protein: CASSLSGPNTGELFF

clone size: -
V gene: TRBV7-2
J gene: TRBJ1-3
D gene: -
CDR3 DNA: TGTGCCAGCAGCCCACCGGGACAAGGAAACACCATATATTTT
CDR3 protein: CASSPPGQGNTIYF

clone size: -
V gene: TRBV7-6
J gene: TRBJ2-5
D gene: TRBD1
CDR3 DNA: TGTGCCAGCAGCTATACCGGACAGGGCGTTCGGGAGACCCAGTACTTC
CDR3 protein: CASSYTGQGVRETQYF

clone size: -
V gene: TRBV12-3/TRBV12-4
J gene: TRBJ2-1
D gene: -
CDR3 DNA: TGTGCCAGCTGTCCGGGGCACAATGAGCAGTTCTTC
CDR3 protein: CASCPGHNEQFF

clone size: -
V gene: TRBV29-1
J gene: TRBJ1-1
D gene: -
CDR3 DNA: TGCAGCGTCGGGGGCAGGGTTGGCACTGAAGCTTTCTTT
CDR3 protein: CSVGGRVGTEAFF